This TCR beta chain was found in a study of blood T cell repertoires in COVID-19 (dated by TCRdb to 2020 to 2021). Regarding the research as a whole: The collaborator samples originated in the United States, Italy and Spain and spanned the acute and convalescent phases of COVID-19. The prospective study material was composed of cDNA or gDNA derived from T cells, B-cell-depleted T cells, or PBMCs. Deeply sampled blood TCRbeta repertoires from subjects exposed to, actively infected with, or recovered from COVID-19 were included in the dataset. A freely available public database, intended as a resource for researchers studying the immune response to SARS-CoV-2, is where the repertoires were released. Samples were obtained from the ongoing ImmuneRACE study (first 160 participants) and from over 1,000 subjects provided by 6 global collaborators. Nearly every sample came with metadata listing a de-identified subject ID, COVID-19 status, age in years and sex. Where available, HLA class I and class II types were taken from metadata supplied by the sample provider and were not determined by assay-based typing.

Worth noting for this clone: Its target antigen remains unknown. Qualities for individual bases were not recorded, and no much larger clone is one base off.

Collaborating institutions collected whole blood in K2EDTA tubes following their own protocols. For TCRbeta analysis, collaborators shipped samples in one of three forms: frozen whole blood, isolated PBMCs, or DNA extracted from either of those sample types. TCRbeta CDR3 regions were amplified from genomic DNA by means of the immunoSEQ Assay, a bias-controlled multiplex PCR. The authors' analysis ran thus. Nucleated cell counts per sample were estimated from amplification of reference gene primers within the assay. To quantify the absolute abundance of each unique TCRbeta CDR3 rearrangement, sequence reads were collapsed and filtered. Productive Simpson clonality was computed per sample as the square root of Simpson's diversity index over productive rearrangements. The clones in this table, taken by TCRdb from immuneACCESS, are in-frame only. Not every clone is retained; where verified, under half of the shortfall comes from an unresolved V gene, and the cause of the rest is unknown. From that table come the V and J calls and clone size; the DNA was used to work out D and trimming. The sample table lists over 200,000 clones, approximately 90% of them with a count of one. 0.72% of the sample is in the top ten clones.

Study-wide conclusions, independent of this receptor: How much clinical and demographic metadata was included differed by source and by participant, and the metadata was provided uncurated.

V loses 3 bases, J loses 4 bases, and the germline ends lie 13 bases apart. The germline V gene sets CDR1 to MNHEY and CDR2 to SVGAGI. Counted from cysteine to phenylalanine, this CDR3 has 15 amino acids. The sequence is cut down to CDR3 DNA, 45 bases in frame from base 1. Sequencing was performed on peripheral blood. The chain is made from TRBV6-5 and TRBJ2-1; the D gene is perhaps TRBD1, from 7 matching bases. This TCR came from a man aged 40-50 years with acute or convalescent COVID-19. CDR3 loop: CASSYLTGRYNEQFF. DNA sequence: TGTGCCAGCAGTTATCTGACAGGGAGGTACAATGAGCAGTTCTTC.